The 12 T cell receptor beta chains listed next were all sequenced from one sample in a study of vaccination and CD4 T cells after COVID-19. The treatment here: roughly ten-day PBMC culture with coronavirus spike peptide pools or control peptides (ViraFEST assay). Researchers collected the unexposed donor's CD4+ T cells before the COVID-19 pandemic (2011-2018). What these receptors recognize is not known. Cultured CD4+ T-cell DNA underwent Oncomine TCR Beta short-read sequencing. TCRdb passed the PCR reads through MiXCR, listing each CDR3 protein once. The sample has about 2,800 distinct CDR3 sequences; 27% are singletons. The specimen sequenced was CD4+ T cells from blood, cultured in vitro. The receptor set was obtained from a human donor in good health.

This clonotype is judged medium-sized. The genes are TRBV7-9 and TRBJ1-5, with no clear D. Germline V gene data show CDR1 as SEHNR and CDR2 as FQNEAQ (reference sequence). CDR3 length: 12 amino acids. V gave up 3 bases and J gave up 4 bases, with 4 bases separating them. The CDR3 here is CASSFGNQPQHF. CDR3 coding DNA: TGTGCCAGCAGCTTTGGTAATCAGCCCCAGCATTTT.

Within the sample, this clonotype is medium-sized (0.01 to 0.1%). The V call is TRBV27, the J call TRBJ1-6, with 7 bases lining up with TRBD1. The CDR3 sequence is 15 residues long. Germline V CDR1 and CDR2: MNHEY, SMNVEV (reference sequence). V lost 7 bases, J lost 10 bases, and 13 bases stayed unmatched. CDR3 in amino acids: CASTGDRAGSSPLHF. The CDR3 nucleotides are TGTGCCAGCACCGGAGACAGGGCTGGTTCCTCACCCCTCCACTTT.

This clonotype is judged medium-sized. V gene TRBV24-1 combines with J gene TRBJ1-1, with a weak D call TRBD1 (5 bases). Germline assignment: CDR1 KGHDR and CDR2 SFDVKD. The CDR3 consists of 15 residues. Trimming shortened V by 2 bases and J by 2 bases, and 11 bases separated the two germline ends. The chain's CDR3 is CATSDSGGGNTEAFF. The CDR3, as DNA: TGTGCCACCAGTGATTCGGGGGGGGGAAACACTGAAGCTTTCTTT.

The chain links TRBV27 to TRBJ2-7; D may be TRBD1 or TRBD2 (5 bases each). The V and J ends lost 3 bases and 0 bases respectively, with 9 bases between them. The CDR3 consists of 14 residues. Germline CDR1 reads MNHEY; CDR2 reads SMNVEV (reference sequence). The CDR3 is CASSFSGLSYEQYF. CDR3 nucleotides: TGTGCCAGCAGTTTTTCGGGGCTCTCCTACGAGCAGTACTTC.

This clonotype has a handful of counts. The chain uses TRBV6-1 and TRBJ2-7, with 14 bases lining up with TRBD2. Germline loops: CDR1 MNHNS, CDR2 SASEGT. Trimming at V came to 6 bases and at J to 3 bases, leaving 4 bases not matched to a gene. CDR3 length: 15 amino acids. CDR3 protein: CASRPGLAGVYEQYF. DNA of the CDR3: TGTGCCAGCAGGCCGGGACTAGCGGGGGTCTACGAGCAGTACTTC.

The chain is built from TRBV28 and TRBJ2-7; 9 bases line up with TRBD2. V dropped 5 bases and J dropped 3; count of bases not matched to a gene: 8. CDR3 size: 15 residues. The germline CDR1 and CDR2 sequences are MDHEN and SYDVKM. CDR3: CASSPGGSGGYEQYF. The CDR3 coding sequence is TGTGCCAGCAGTCCCGGTGGTAGCGGGGGCTACGAGCAGTACTTC. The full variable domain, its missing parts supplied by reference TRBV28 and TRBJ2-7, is DVKVTQSSRYLVKRTGEKVFLECVQDMDHENMFWYRQDPGLGLRLIYFSYDVKMKEKGDIPEGYSVSREKKERFSLILESASTNQTSMYLCASSPGGSGGYEQYFGPGTRLTVT.

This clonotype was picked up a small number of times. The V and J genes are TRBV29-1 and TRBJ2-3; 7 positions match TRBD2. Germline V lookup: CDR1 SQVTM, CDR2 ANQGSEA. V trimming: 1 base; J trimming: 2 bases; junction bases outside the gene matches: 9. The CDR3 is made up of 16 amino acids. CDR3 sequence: CSVEGATSIYTDTQYF. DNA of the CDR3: TGCAGCGTTGAAGGGGCGACTAGCATATACACAGATACGCAGTATTTT.

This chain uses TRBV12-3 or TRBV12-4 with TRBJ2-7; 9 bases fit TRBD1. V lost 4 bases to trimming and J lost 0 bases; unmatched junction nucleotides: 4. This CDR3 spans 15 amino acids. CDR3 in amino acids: CASSWTGVNSYEQYF. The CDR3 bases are TGTGCCAGCAGTTGGACAGGGGTCAACTCCTACGAGCAGTACTTC.

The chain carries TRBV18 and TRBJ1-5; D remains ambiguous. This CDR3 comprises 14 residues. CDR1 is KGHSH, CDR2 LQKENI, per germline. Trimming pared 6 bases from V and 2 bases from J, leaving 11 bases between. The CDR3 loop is CASSPPGGNQPQHF. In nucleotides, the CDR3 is TGTGCCAGCTCGCCTCCCGGGGGCAATCAGCCCCAGCATTTT.

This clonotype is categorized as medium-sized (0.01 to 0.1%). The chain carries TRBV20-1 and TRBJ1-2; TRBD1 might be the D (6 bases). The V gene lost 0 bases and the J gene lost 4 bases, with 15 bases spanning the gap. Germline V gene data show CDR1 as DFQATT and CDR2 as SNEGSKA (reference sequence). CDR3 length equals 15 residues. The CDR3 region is CSARDGRRGAYGYTF. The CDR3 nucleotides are TGCAGTGCTAGAGATGGGCGGAGGGGGGCCTATGGCTACACCTTC.

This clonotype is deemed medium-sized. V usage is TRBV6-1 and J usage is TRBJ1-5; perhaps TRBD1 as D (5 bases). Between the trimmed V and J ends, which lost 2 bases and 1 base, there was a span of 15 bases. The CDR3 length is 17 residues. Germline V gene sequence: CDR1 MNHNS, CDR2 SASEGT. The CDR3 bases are TGTGCCAGCAGTGAAAGGCAGGGATTTATCAGCAATCAGCCCCAGCATTTT. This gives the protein CASSERQGFISNQPQHF.

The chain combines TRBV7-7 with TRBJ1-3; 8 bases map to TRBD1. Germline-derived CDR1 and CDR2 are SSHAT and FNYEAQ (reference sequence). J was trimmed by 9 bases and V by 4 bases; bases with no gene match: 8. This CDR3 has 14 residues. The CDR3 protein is CASSSALTGGTIYF. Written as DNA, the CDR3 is TGTGCCAGCAGCTCCGCCCTAACAGGGGGCACCATATATTTT.